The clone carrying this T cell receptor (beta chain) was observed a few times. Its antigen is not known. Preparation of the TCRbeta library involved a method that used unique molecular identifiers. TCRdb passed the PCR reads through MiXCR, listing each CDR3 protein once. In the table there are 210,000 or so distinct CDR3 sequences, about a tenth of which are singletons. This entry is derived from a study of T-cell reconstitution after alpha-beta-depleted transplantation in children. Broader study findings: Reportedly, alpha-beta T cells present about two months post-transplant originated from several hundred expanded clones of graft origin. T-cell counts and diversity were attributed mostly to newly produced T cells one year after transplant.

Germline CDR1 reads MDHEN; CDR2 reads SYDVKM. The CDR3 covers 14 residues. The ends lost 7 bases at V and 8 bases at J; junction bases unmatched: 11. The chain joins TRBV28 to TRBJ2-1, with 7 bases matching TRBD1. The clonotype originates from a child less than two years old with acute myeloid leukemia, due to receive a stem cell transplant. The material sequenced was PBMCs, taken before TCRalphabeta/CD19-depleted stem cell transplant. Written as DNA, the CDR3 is TGTGCCAGCACGAGGGGCAGGGGGTTCGATGAGCAGTTCTTC. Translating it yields CASTRGRGFDEQFF.